This record looks at one TCR beta chain sequence and its context. From germline, CDR1 is LNHDA and CDR2 SQIVND (reference sequence). V lost 10 bases, J lost 5 bases, and 14 bases lay in between. This CDR3 is 13 amino acids long. This sample is part of a study of blood T cell repertoires in COVID-19. TCRdb's table, derived via immunoSEQ multiplex PCR, lists solely in-frame clones and lacks some. The sample shows approximately 240,000 clones, less than 90% of them seen only once. The sequencing input was PBMCs or T cells enriched from blood (not recorded which). This sequence was found in a woman aged 45-59 years in a cohort exposed to, infected with or recovered from COVID-19 (not recorded which). This chain links TRBV19 with TRBJ2-2, with TRBD1 as a possible D gene (6 bases). In DNA form, the CDR3 reads TGTGCCACACGCCCAGGGGCGACCGGGGAGCTGTTTTTT. Translation: CATRPGATGELFF.